Sequencing of this T cell receptor (beta chain) was carried out in a study of blood T cell repertoires in COVID-19. At the level of the study: PBMCs, B-cell-depleted T cells, or T cells were the source of the cDNA or gDNA that made up the material.

The trim removed 4 bases at V and 1 base at J, leaving 4 bases unmatched. Looked up from germline, CDR1 is KGHSH and CDR2 is LQKENI. The CDR3 runs to 15 residues. The table came from immunoSEQ multiplex PCR; TCRdb's copy has only in-frame clones and leaves some out. The sample lists around 300,000 clones; approximately 88% were seen once. Sequenced sample: peripheral blood. The clonotype originates from a woman aged 25 to 45 with COVID-19, enrolled during active disease. The rearrangement uses TRBV18 and TRBJ1-5; 7 bases map to TRBD1. CDR3 protein: CASSQGGESNQPQHF. The CDR3 nucleotides are TGTGCCAGCTCACAAGGGGGCGAAAGCAATCAGCCCCAGCATTTT.